The clone carrying this T cell receptor beta chain has just a few counts. The antigen remains unidentified. What was sequenced were expressed TCRB transcripts, since all of the isolated RNA had been reverse transcribed. TCRdb's table, derived via immunoSEQ multiplex PCR, lists solely in-frame clones and lacks some. The top ten hold roughly 2% of the sample, which has 150,000 or so clones, more than 9.5% seen once. These data belong to a study of beta chain features in type 1 diabetes. Each population that was sorted was more than 95% pure. Germline V gene lookup returns CDR1 SGHRS and CDR2 YFSETQ. This CDR3 is built from 17 residues. V was shortened by 2 bases and J by 9 bases, with 24 bases between the two germline ends. Whole-study findings and limits: All four CD4+ subsets of Type 1 diabetes patients contained TCRB CDR3s that were moderately but significantly shorter.

This sequence joins TRBV5-1 and TRBJ2-1; a weak D match, TRBD2 (6 bases). This sequence originates from a man between 18 and 35 years old in good health. The material sequenced was central memory CD4+ T cells from blood. In DNA, the CDR3 is TGCGCCAGCAGCTTTCTTCCTACCGGGACCGTGGGGGGTGAGCAGTTCTTC. It codes for CASSFLPTGTVGGEQFF.